These 14 T cell receptor beta chains came from one sample sequenced in a study of blood T cell repertoires in COVID-19. The repertoire was sequenced with immunoSEQ multiplex PCR; TCRdb's copy has only in-frame clones and lacks some. The table shows 220,000 or so clones, with roughly nine tenths occurring only once. Input material: peripheral blood. All receptors derive from a woman between 45 and 65 years old with COVID-19, enrolled during active disease.

The chain couples TRBV7-2 to TRBJ2-3; tentative D call: TRBD2 (6 bases). Germline-derived CDR1 and CDR2 are SGHTA and FQGNSA. CDR3 length: 14 amino acids. Deletions cut 1 base from V and 4 bases from J, with 9 bases between. The CDR3 coding sequence is TGTGCCAGCAGCTTAGGGCTAGCGTCAGATACGCAGTATTTT. Its protein product is CASSLGLASDTQYF.

The chain is built from TRBV6-5 and TRBJ2-1; 9 positions agree with TRBD1. The J segment lost 9 bases and the V segment lost 8 bases, leaving 2 bases of the junction unmatched. This CDR3 is built from 11 residues. The germline V gene encodes CDR1 MNHEY and CDR2 SVGAGI. This CDR3 is CASYRGLEQFF. The DNA for the CDR3 is TGTGCCAGCTACAGGGGGCTTGAGCAGTTCTTC.

The chain uses TRBV25-1 and TRBJ1-2; maybe TRBD1 (6 bases). Trimming took 4 bases from V and 4 from J, leaving 13 bases between them. This CDR3 has 14 amino acids. The germline V gene encodes CDR1 MGHDK and CDR2 SYGVNS. The CDR3 is CASSAGTPIYGYTF. CDR3 DNA: TGTGCCAGCAGTGCCGGGACACCGATCTATGGCTACACCTTC.

The chain carries TRBV2 and TRBJ2-3; D is undetermined. This CDR3 has 14 amino acids. Germline-derived CDR1 and CDR2 are SNHLY and FYNNEI. With 6 bases removed from V and 2 bases from J, the gap between germline ends came to 12 bases. The CDR3 sequence is CASRVSLFTDTQYF. The DNA of the CDR3 is TGTGCCAGCAGAGTGTCACTATTCACAGATACGCAGTATTTT.

Only one count was recorded for this clone. The CDR3 nucleotides read TGTGCCACCAGACCGGGACTAGCGGCTCACAATGAGCAGTTCTTC. This codes for CATRPGLAAHNEQFF. This chain joins TRBV15 and TRBJ2-1, with 11 bases aligning to TRBD2. The length of the CDR3 is 15 residues. Germline trimming cut 6 bases from V and 5 bases from J; bases unmatched to any gene: 6. The germline V gene has CDR1 LNHNV and CDR2 YYDKDF (reference sequence).

The chain has TRBV4-3 and TRBJ2-7; 7 positions match TRBD1. Germline lookup yields CDR1 LGHNA and CDR2 YSLEER. The CDR3 sequence is 15 residues long. V shed 0 bases and J 3 bases; nucleotides not matched to a gene: 5. This chain's CDR3 is CASSQEDRVGYEQYF. The DNA for the CDR3 is TGCGCCAGCAGCCAAGAAGACAGGGTAGGCTACGAGCAGTACTTC.

The chain uses TRBV6-5 and TRBJ2-1; TRBD2 might be the D (6 bases). Germline CDR1 MNHEY, CDR2 SVGAGI. The CDR3 covers 14 residues. V was pared by 7 bases and J by 2 bases, with 12 bases between. As DNA, the CDR3 is TGTGCCAGCAAACCGGGACTGGCCTACAATGAGCAGTTCTTC. Translated, it gives CASKPGLAYNEQFF.

V gene TRBV6-1 combines with J gene TRBJ1-4; 9 bases agree with TRBD1. The germline V gene encodes CDR1 MNHNS and CDR2 SASEGT. V lost 3 bases, J lost 5 bases, and 19 bases stayed unmatched. The CDR3 covers 20 residues. The CDR3 is CASSDAGTGKVVAINEKLFF. The CDR3 bases are TGTGCCAGCAGTGACGCCGGGACAGGGAAGGTAGTAGCCATAAATGAAAAACTGTTTTTT.

With respect to this clone: The same CDR3 also results from other DNA sequences found in this sample. This chain uses TRBV19 with TRBJ2-1; D not certain. The CDR3 loop spans 15 amino acids. Per germline, CDR1 LNHDA and CDR2 SQIVND (reference sequence). V lost 4 bases, J lost 6 bases, and 16 bases lay in between. CDR3 protein: CASSTTRLTRNEQFF. The CDR3 DNA reads as TGTGCCAGTAGTACAACCCGACTTACGCGCAATGAGCAGTTCTTC.

This chain links TRBV11-3 with TRBJ1-6; TRBD1 matches 7 bases. CDR1 and CDR2 from the germline V gene are SGHNT and YENEEA. The junction had 7 bases not matched to a gene; V was cut back by 4 bases and J by 1 base. The CDR3 is made up of 17 amino acids. The chain's CDR3 is CASSSQGYLSYNSPLHF. In nucleotides, the CDR3 is TGTGCCAGCAGCTCACAGGGGTATCTGTCCTATAATTCACCCCTCCACTTT.

The V gene is TRBV5-5, the J gene TRBJ2-7; D is possibly TRBD1 (5 bases). V lost 4 bases and J 1 base, leaving 15 bases between the germline ends. The CDR3 contains 15 residues. Per germline, CDR1 SGHKS and CDR2 YYEKEE (reference sequence). CDR3 region: CASSGRQRGSYEQYV. CDR3 in DNA: TGTGCCAGCAGCGGAAGACAGCGTGGGTCCTACGAGCAGTACGTC.

This clone was detected only once. This rearrangement joins TRBV19 to TRBJ1-6; 8 bases align to TRBD1. CDR3 length: 14 amino acids. CDR1 LNHDA and CDR2 SQIVND come from the germline V gene (reference sequence). J was trimmed by 7 bases and V by 4 bases; bases with no gene match: 3. CDR3 coding DNA: TGTGCCAGTAGTACGGACAGGGAGAATTCACCCCTCCACTTT. Protein: CASSTDRENSPLHF.

This clone has just a few counts. This rearrangement joins TRBV19 to TRBJ1-6; TRBD1 is a possible D gene (6 bases). The V gene's germline CDR1 is LNHDA and CDR2 SQIVND (reference sequence). CDR3 length: 17 amino acids. V was trimmed by 1 base and J by 9 bases, leaving 19 bases between them. The CDR3 protein is CASSIVRGRVPSSPLHF. DNA for the CDR3: TGTGCCAGTAGTATAGTGCGGGGGCGCGTCCCAAGTTCACCCCTCCACTTT. Together with reference TRBV19 and TRBJ1-6, the CDR3 gives the full variable domain: DGGITQSPKYLFRKEGQNVTLSCEQNLNHDAMYWYRQDPGQGLRLIYYSQIVNDFQKGDIAEGYSVSREKKESFPLTVTSAQKNPTAFYLCASSIVRGRVPSSPLHFGNGTRLTVT.

The chain is built from TRBV20-1 and TRBJ2-1, with D tentatively TRBD2 (5 bases). Per germline, CDR1 DFQATT and CDR2 SNEGSKA (reference sequence). This CDR3 contains 11 residues. Deletions cut 3 bases from V and 10 bases from J, with 10 bases between. CDR3: CSARNRGEQFF. In nucleotides, the CDR3 is TGCAGTGCTAGGAACCGGGGAGAGCAGTTCTTC.